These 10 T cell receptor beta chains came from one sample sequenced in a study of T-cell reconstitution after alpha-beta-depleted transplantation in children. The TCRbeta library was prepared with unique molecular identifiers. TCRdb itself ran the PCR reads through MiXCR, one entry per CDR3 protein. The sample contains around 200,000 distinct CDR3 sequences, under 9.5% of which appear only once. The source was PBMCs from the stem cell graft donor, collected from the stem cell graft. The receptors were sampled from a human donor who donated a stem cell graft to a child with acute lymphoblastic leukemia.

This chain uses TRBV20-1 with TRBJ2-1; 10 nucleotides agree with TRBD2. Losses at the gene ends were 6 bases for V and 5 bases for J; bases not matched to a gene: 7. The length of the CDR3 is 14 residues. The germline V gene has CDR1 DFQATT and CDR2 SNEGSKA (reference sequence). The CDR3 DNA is TGCAGTGCGGGAACTAGCGGGGCCCACAATGAGCAGTTCTTC. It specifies CSAGTSGAHNEQFF.

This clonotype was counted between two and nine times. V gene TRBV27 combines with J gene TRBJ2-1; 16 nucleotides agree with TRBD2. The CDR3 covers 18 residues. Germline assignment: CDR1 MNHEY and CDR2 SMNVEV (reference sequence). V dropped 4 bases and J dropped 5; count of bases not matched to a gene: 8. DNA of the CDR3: TGTGCCAGCAGTTACCGCTCCGGGACTAGCGGGGGGGACAATGAGCAGTTCTTC. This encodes CASSYRSGTSGGDNEQFF.

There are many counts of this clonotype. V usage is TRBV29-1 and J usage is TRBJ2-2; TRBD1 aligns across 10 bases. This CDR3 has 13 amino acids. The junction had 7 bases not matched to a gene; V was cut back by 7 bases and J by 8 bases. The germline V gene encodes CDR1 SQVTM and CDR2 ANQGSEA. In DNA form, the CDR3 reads TGCAGCGGGGGACAGGGGTATTCTGGGGAGCTGTTTTTT. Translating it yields CSGGQGYSGELFF.

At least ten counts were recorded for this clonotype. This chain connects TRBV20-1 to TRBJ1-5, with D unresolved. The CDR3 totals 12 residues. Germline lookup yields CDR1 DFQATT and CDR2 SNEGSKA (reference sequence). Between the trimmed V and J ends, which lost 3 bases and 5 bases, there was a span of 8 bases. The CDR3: CSASKEDQPQHF. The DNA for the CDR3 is TGCAGTGCTAGTAAGGAAGATCAGCCCCAGCATTTT.

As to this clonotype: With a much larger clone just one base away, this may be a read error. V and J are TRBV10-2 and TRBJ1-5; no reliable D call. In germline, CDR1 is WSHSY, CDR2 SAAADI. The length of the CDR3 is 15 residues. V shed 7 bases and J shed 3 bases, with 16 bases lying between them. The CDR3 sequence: CASTAVGYNNQPQHF. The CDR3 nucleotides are TGCGCCAGCACTGCTGTTGGTTATAACAATCAGCCCCAGCATTTT.

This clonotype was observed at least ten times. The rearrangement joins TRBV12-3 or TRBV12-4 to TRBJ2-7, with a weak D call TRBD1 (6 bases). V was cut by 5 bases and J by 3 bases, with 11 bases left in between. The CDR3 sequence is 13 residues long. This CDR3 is CASSIGTSYEQYF. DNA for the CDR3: TGTGCCAGCAGTATTGGGACAAGCTACGAGCAGTACTTC.

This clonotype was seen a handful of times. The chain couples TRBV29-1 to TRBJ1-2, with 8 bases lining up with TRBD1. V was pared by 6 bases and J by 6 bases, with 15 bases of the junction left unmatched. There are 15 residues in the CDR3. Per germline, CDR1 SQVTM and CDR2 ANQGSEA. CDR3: CSVELPRQGFDGYTF. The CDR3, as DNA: TGCAGCGTAGAACTGCCGCGACAGGGGTTTGATGGCTACACCTTC.

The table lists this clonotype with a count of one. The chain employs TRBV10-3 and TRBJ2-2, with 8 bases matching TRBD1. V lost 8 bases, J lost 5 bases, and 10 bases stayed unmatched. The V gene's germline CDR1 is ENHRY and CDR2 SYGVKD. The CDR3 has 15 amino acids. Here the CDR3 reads CAISLGTGKTGELFF. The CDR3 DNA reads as TGTGCCATCTCCCTTGGGACAGGCAAAACCGGGGAGCTGTTTTTT.

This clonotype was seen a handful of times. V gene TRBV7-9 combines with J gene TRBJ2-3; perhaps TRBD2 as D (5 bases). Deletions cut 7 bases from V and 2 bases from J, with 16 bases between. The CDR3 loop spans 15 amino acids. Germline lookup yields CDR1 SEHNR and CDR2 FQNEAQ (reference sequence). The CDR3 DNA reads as TGTGCCAGCACCCCTCGACCGACTAACACAGATACGCAGTATTTT. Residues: CASTPRPTNTDTQYF.

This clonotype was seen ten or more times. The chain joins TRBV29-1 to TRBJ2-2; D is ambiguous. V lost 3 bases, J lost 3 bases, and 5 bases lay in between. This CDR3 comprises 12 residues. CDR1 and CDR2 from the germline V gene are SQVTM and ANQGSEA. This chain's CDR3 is CSVDRDTGELFF. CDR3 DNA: TGCAGCGTTGATCGGGACACCGGGGAGCTGTTTTTT.